This T cell receptor (beta chain) was sequenced during a study of blood T cell repertoires in COVID-19. Study as a whole: T cells, B-cell-depleted T cells, or PBMCs supplied cDNA or gDNA.

How the authors handled the data: By means of reference gene primer amplification, nucleated cell counts were estimated. The protocol was immunoSEQ multiplex PCR, while the TCRdb copy is restricted to in-frame clones and leaves out a portion. The V and J calls and clone size come from that table; D and trimming were worked out from the DNA. This sample has 250,000 to 300,000 clones; about 85% occur once, and the top ten carry over 2%. This clone came up a few times. CDR3 size: 13 residues. Germline V CDR1 and CDR2: SEHNR, FQNEAQ (reference sequence). The V segment lost 5 bases and the J segment 4 bases; nucleotides outside the gene matches: 4.

The sequenced material came from peripheral blood. The chain has TRBV7-9 and TRBJ1-1; 7 nucleotides match TRBD1. The TCR sequence derives from a woman aged 50 to 60 who had recovered from COVID-19. The DNA for the CDR3 is TGTGCCAGCAGCGCAACAGGGGTCACTGAAGCTTTCTTT. The encoded protein is CASSATGVTEAFF. Using reference TRBV7-9 and TRBJ1-1 for the parts outside the CDR3, the full variable domain is DTGVSQNPRHKITKRGQNVTFRCDPISEHNRLYWYRQTLGQGPEFLTYFQNEAQLEKSRLLSDRFSAERPKGSFSTLEIQRTEQGDSAMYLCASSATGVTEAFFGQGTRLTVV.